The present entry profiles one T cell receptor (beta chain) with its context. Its specificity is not known. TCRdb ran MiXCR on the RT-PCR reads and lists one entry per CDR3 protein. The sample holds 550,000 to 800,000 distinct CDR3 sequences; approximately 13% are singletons and the top ten take around 6.5%. This record belongs to a study of response to subunit inactivated influenza vaccine. Study findings and constraints: Every seasonal influenza vaccination brings in few new T cells, the authors suggested.

The sequences come from PBMCs from blood, collected around 15 days before vaccination. The clonotype originates from a man aged 45-65 years who received an inactivated influenza vaccine.

Here the CDR3 reads CASSSRTSGISYNEQFF. The CDR3, as DNA: TGTGCCAGCAGCTCACGGACTAGCGGGATCTCCTACAATGAGCAGTTCTTC. The chain combines TRBV13 with TRBJ2-1; 12 bases are a match to TRBD2. The junction had 4 bases not matched to a gene; V was cut back by 4 bases and J by 0 bases. Germline-derived CDR1 and CDR2 are PRHDT and FYEKMQ (reference sequence). The CDR3 totals 17 residues.